The present TCR beta chain was sequenced within a study of cytomegalovirus exposure and HLA in healthy donors. Looking at the study overall: The 110 million or so unique TCR beta sequences, from some 170 million T cells, were found by an earlier analysis.

This clone was observed a single time. Its antigen is unknown. CDR3 length equals 14 residues. The J segment lost 3 bases and the V segment lost 6 bases, leaving 2 bases of the junction unmatched. Germline V gene lookup returns CDR1 SGHRS and CDR2 YFSETQ. The PCR made use of 60 Vbeta and 13 Jbeta primers. Method: immunoSEQ multiplex PCR; TCRdb's copy keeps in-frame clones and lacks some. The sample lists 100,000 or so clones, around 79% occurring once. Points from the study as a whole: Most observed TCR sequences were rare, whereas some public TCRs were detected in many donors. In a later analysis, specific HLA alleles were associated with around 17,000 TCR beta sequences at a 0.05 false discovery rate. Researchers reported in a later analysis that common viral pathogens appeared linked to several top clusters.

Specimen: PBMCs. The clonotype comes from a male donor in good health and CMV-seropositive. J is TRBJ2-6 and V is TRBV5-1; 8 bases are a match to TRBD1. DNA for the CDR3: TGCGCCAGCAACAGGGGGAGTGGGGCCAACGTCCTGACTTTC. Its translation: CASNRGSGANVLTF.